Below, one T cell receptor beta chain is given with its context. Antigen unknown. These data come from a study of shared clonotypes between healthy human individuals. Broader study findings: Generation probabilities were higher for clonotypes shared across all four sorted-subset donors than for unshared ones. The authors expected sequencing depth to affect clonotype sharing among donors.

Only CD45RO-negative cells positively selected for CCR7 counted as naive CD8 cells, so terminally differentiated effector memory CD45RA+ cells were excluded. Germline loops: CDR1 LGHNA, CDR2 YSLEER. The CDR3 runs to 16 residues. V lost 3 bases, J lost 1 base, and 4 bases stayed unmatched. Assay used: immunoSEQ multiplex PCR; TCRdb lists only in-frame clones, some missing. The sample lists about 1,900,000 clones; about 95% were seen once. The source of this sequence is a young man in good health. The chain has TRBV4-3 and TRBJ1-3; 9 bases map to TRBD1. The sample was naive CD8+ T cells sorted from blood. The CDR3 DNA sequence: TGCGCCAGCAGCCAGGGGACAGGGCCGTCTGGAAACACCATATATTTT. This translates into CASSQGTGPSGNTIYF.